This T cell receptor beta chain was profiled in a study of blood T cell repertoires in COVID-19. At the level of the study: The United States, Italy and Spain provided the acute and convalescent COVID-19 samples. The cDNA or gDNA used as material had been derived from T cells, B-cell-depleted T cells, or PBMCs.

Using immunoSEQ multiplex PCR, the repertoire was profiled, and TCRdb retains in-frame clones only, with some absent. The repertoire holds roughly 240,000 clones, with 65% to 90% as singletons. This TCR was sampled from a woman aged 70-85 years with acute or convalescent COVID-19. Sequencing was done on a sample of peripheral blood.

This CDR3 reads CAWSRTGILSFGNTIYF. Written as DNA, the CDR3 is TGTGCCTGGAGTCGGACAGGCATCCTTTCTTTTGGAAACACCATATATTTT. V gene TRBV30 combines with J gene TRBJ1-3; 7 bases fit TRBD1. After removal of 2 bases from V and 3 bases from J, the junction contained 13 bases not matched to a gene. Germline CDR1 and CDR2: GTSNPN and SVGIG (reference sequence). CDR3 length equals 17 residues.